This is a list of T cell receptor beta chains from one sample in a study of cytomegalovirus exposure and HLA in healthy donors. The data were produced by immunoSEQ multiplex PCR, yet TCRdb's version contains in-frame clones alone and is incomplete. Of roughly 110,000 clones listed, more than 75% were seen once; the top ten hold less than 15%. The sequencing sample was made of PBMCs. The receptors stem from a woman in her thirties or forties in good health and CMV-seropositive. Both conserved end residues are part of each CDR3. D genes are given only for firm matches. Where a row states a size, it is once, few, many or the class of an expanded clone; other rows omit it.

cdr3_length	v_call	clone_size	j_call	d_call	cdr3_nt	cdr3_aa
14	TRBV25-1	-	TRBJ2-1	TRBD2	TGTGCCAGCAGCCTAGCGGGGGACTACAATGAGCAGTTCTTC	CASSLAGDYNEQFF
14	TRBV7-8	few	TRBJ2-5	TRBD2	TGTGCCAGCAGATTTGGACTAGCAGTAGAGACCCAGTACTTC	CASRFGLAVETQYF
13	TRBV19	-	TRBJ1-1	-	TGTGCCAGTGGAAACAGGGCCTTTGCTGAAGCTTTCTTT	CASGNRAFAEAFF
12	TRBV6-5	few	TRBJ1-2	-	TGTGCCAGCAGCCTTGACAGAAATGGCTACACCTTC	CASSLDRNGYTF
14	TRBV30	-	TRBJ2-1	-	TGTGCCTGGAGTCCCCTTCCCCAGCTAGGAGAGCAGTTCTTC	CAWSPLPQLGEQFF
15	TRBV7-8	-	TRBJ1-1	-	TGTGCCAGCAGCCTGTCGAGCCAGGTGAACACTGAAGCTTTCTTT	CASSLSSQVNTEAFF
16	TRBV5-4	few	TRBJ2-7	TRBD1	TGTGCCAGCAGCGGAACCGGGACAGGGTACTCCTACGAGCAGTACTTC	CASSGTGTGYSYEQYF
15	TRBV6-5	-	TRBJ2-7	TRBD2	TGTGCCAGCAGTTACGCGGGGGGGCTCCTCTACGAGCAGTACTTC	CASSYAGGLLYEQYF
14	TRBV29-1	-	TRBJ2-7	TRBD1	TGCAGCGTTTTGGACAGGGCAGCTTCCTACGAGCAGTACTTC	CSVLDRAASYEQYF
11	TRBV19	few	TRBJ2-1	-	TGTGCCAGTAGTAACAGGAATGAGCAGTTCTTC	CASSNRNEQFF
15	TRBV25-1	-	TRBJ2-3	TRBD2	TGTGCCAGCAGTGTACGGGGGGGCAAAGCAGATACGCAGTATTTT	CASSVRGGKADTQYF
14	TRBV11-1	-	TRBJ2-7	TRBD2	TGTGCCAGCGCCGGGACTAGCGGGGGCTACGAGCAGTACTTC	CASAGTSGGYEQYF
13	TRBV7-6	-	TRBJ2-7	TRBD1	TGTGCCAGCAGCTTAACAGGGGACTACGAGCAGTACTTC	CASSLTGDYEQYF
14	TRBV30	-	TRBJ2-5	TRBD2	TGTGCCTGGACCCGGGGGGGCCTCTCGGAGACCCAGTACTTC	CAWTRGGLSETQYF
14	TRBV5-1	-	TRBJ1-1	-	TGCGCCAGCAGCTTGGGGGGTGGGAGCACTGAAGCTTTCTTT	CASSLGGGSTEAFF
14	TRBV19	-	TRBJ1-1	-	TGTGCCAGTAGTATACAAGGGGTGAACACTGAAGCTTTCTTT	CASSIQGVNTEAFF
16	TRBV5-1	-	TRBJ2-1	TRBD2	TGCGCCAGCAGCCTTTTCGGTGCTAGCGGGGGCAATGAGCAGTTCTTC	CASSLFGASGGNEQFF
17	TRBV5-1	once	TRBJ2-5	TRBD2	TGCGCCAGCAGCCCTCGCGCGACTAGCGGGGGAGAAGAGACCCAGTACTTC	CASSPRATSGGEETQYF
14	TRBV27	-	TRBJ1-1	-	TGTGCCAGCACCTTTCGGGGGGGCCAGACTGAAGCTTTCTTT	CASTFRGGQTEAFF
16	TRBV7-2	-	TRBJ2-1	TRBD2	TGTGCCAGCAGCTTACGGCGGGGGGGCATCCACAATGAGCAGTTCTTC	CASSLRRGGIHNEQFF
12	TRBV18	-	TRBJ2-7	-	TGTGCCAGCTCACCAGGCCTCTACGAGCAGTACTTC	CASSPGLYEQYF
17	TRBV27	-	TRBJ2-2	TRBD1	TGTGCCAGCAGTTTACGACAGGGATTAGCAATCACCGGGGAGCTGTTTTTT	CASSLRQGLAITGELFF
15	TRBV2	-	TRBJ1-5	-	TGTGCCAGCAGGAACAGGGATAATAGCAATCAGCCCCAGCATTTT	CASRNRDNSNQPQHF
14	TRBV5-5	-	TRBJ1-6	-	TGTGCCAGCAGCTTGGTCGCGGCTAATTCACCCCTCCACTTT	CASSLVAANSPLHF
12	TRBV6-1	few	TRBJ1-2	-	TGTGCCAGCAGAGACAGTAGCTATGGCTACACCTTC	CASRDSSYGYTF
16	TRBV2	-	TRBJ1-1	TRBD1	TGTGCCAGCAGCCAAACGGACAGGCCCATGAACACTGAAGCTTTCTTT	CASSQTDRPMNTEAFF
15	TRBV5-1	-	TRBJ1-2	-	TGCGCCAGCAGCCCTCTCGACAGTCAGATTCAGGGCTACACCTTC	CASSPLDSQIQGYTF
13	TRBV7-9	-	TRBJ1-1	-	TGTGCCAGCAGCTTAGGCCTACTCGCTGAAGCTTTCTTT	CASSLGLLAEAFF
14	TRBV7-8	-	TRBJ2-1	TRBD1	TGTGCCAGCAGCCTCGACAGGGCCTACAATGAGCAGTTCTTC	CASSLDRAYNEQFF
17	TRBV27	once	TRBJ2-2	TRBD2	TGTGCCAGCAGTTTTCGGTCTTTGGGGGAGGGGCCCGGGGAGCTGTTTTTT	CASSFRSLGEGPGELFF
15	TRBV6-6	-	TRBJ1-1	TRBD1	TGTGCCAGCAGTTACACCCAGGGGGCATCAACTGAAGCTTTCTTT	CASSYTQGASTEAFF
15	TRBV7-9	-	TRBJ2-3	TRBD2	TGTGCCAGCAGCTACAGCGGGGGAAGCACAGATACGCAGTATTTT	CASSYSGGSTDTQYF
17	TRBV7-9	-	TRBJ2-5	TRBD2	TGTGCCAGCAGCCTTCCGACTAGCGGGGGGATTCAAGAGACCCAGTACTTC	CASSLPTSGGIQETQYF
14	TRBV5-4	-	TRBJ1-3	-	TGTGCCAGCAGCGTAAACAGGGCTGGAAACACCATATATTTT	CASSVNRAGNTIYF
11	TRBV2	few	TRBJ2-7	-	TGTGCTGGGGGCCCTGAATACGAGCAGTACTTC	CAGGPEYEQYF
13	TRBV25-1	few	TRBJ1-2	-	TGTGCCAGCAGGGCCAGTAATAACTATGGCTACACCTTC	CASRASNNYGYTF
15	TRBV6-1	-	TRBJ1-1	-	TGTGCCAGCAGTGGGCTTGGACAGAGGAACACTGAAGCTTTCTTT	CASSGLGQRNTEAFF
14	TRBV5-6	-	TRBJ2-7	-	TGTGCCAGCAGCCGTTATGGGAGCTCCTACGAGCAGTACTTC	CASSRYGSSYEQYF
16	TRBV7-9	-	TRBJ1-1	TRBD1	TGTGCCAGCAGCTGGGAACCGGGACAGGGCGACACTGAAGCTTTCTTT	CASSWEPGQGDTEAFF
16	TRBV7-2	few	TRBJ2-7	-	TGTGCCAGCAGCCACCGACGTAGCAGTGACGGATACGAGCAGTACTTC	CASSHRRSSDGYEQYF
14	TRBV2	-	TRBJ1-6	-	TGTGCCAGCAGAGGGGACACGTATAATTCACCCCTCCACTTT	CASRGDTYNSPLHF
16	TRBV30	-	TRBJ1-2	-	TGTGCCTGGAGTGTACGGGGACTCCCGATCGATTATGGCTACACCTTC	CAWSVRGLPIDYGYTF
15	TRBV6-5	-	TRBJ1-5	-	TGTGCCAGCAGATCCGGAGGTGGCAGCAATCAGCCCCAGCATTTT	CASRSGGGSNQPQHF
14	TRBV7-2	few	TRBJ1-3	-	TGTGCCAGCAGCTTGGGGGCAAACGGAGACACCATATATTTT	CASSLGANGDTIYF
15	TRBV7-9	few	TRBJ2-5	-	TGTGCCAGCAGCTCCCGGCGGGTAGGCAGAGAGACCCAGTACTTC	CASSSRRVGRETQYF
15	TRBV7-8	-	TRBJ1-5	-	TGTGCCAGCAGCTTAGGGCGGATTAGCAATCAGCCCCAGCATTTT	CASSLGRISNQPQHF
15	TRBV7-2	-	TRBJ2-2	-	TGTGCCAGCAGCTTAGTGTCTACTAACACCGGGGAGCTGTTTTTT	CASSLVSTNTGELFF
16	TRBV7-2	-	TRBJ1-5	-	TGTGCCAGCAGCCTCTTGACACGTTATAGCAATCAGCCCCAGCATTTT	CASSLLTRYSNQPQHF
15	TRBV19	-	TRBJ2-7	-	TGTGCCAGTAGTACCTCACGACTCAAATCGGGCGAGCAGTACTTC	CASSTSRLKSGEQYF
15	TRBV7-9	-	TRBJ1-2	TRBD1	TGTGCCAGCAGCCCAGGACAGGGAAGGCCCTATGGCTACACCTTC	CASSPGQGRPYGYTF